The source of this T cell receptor (beta chain) is a study of T cells after yellow fever vaccination. General study results and limits: FACS-sorted repertoires could harbor abundant contaminating bulk-population clonotypes. Most clones from primary vaccination resurfaced after the booster (around 97% CD4, around 89% CD8).

One entry per CDR3 protein results from TCRdb running MiXCR on the 5' RACE reads. Of tens of thousands of distinct CDR3 sequences listed, 7.5% to 8% are singletons. The CDR3 sequence is 16 residues long. From germline, CDR1 is LNHNV and CDR2 YYDKDF (reference sequence). J was trimmed by 3 bases and V by 5 bases; bases with no gene match: 7. A few counts support this clonotype. Its antigen is not identified. Here the sequenced sample was CD8+ T cells sorted from PBMCs, taken on the day of the yellow fever booster vaccination. This TCR derives from a man aged 25-45 years who received the YFV17D yellow fever vaccine. The chain carries TRBV15 and TRBJ2-2, with TRBD1 identical over 9 bases. For the CDR3, the DNA is TGTGCCACCAGCGGAATTAGGACAGGGGACACCGGGGAGCTGTTTTTT. This encodes CATSGIRTGDTGELFF.